This T cell receptor (beta chain) stems from a study of CD8+ T cells in alopecia areata. Comment on this clone: The antigen is unknown.

General observations from the study: Sequence data from scalp samples additionally include resident alphabeta T cells of normal skin. Lesional scalp exceeded normal scalp in clonality, especially in alopecia totalis/universalis.

Researchers gathered lesional scalp punch biopsies and peripheral blood from patients with alopecia areata. PBMCs provided sorted CD4+ and CD8+ T cells. Sequencing relied on a cDNA template that was reverse transcribed from extracted RNA. Profiled with immunoSEQ multiplex PCR; TCRdb holds only in-frame clones, not every one. The sample contains 120,000 or so clones, roughly 50% of which appear only once. This TCR was recovered from a human donor with alopecia areata. Input material: NKG2D-low CD8+ T cells sorted from blood.

The CDR3 nucleotides read TGTGCCAGCAGCCAAGATGGGGGGACGACTCGAGAGACCCAGTACTTC. Encoded protein: CASSQDGGTTRETQYF. The chain has TRBV14 and TRBJ2-5; possibly TRBD2 for D (6 bases). This CDR3 contains 16 residues. Trimming stripped 0 bases from V and 4 bases from J, with 15 bases between. CDR1 and CDR2 from the germline V gene are SGHDN and FVKESK.